This T cell receptor beta chain was retrieved from a study of cytomegalovirus exposure and HLA in healthy donors. Whole-study context: Most genotyped donors, over 70% of about 360, had Caucasian-associated genetic ancestry. Study-wide results and limits: It has been reported that TCR beta sequences accurately predicted the HLA-A and HLA-B alleles of most subjects. Later analysis identified a missense DCLRE1C variant that was linked to TCR beta V- and J-gene trimming. Common viral pathogens were later found to be apparently linked to several of the most significant clusters.

PCR used 60 Vbeta primers and 13 Jbeta primers. This table comes from immunoSEQ multiplex PCR, and its TCRdb copy is limited to in-frame clones, with some not included. Of about 160,000 clones detected, around four fifths appear once; the ten largest clones hold more than 0.75%. Comments on this clone: Its antigen is as yet unknown.

Sequencing input: PBMCs. This clonotype was sampled from a girl aged 2 to 9 in good health and CMV-seropositive.

The CDR3 DNA reads as TGTGCCAGCAGTCCGAGCTCCTACGAGCAGTACTTC. This codes for CASSPSSYEQYF. This chain connects TRBV28 to TRBJ2-7; the D is unclear. The CDR3 is 12 residues long. The V gene lost 5 bases and the J gene lost 0 bases, with 5 bases spanning the gap. CDR1 and CDR2 from the germline V gene are MDHEN and SYDVKM.